This record concerns one T cell receptor (beta chain) sequence. V lost 4 bases to trimming and J lost 0 bases, with 16 bases between them. CDR1 is SNHLY, CDR2 FYNNEI, per germline. The CDR3 contains 16 residues. This sample was included in a study of shared clonotypes between healthy human individuals. Terminally differentiated effector memory CD45RA+ cells were excluded by CCR7 positive selection of CD45RO-negative cells. Sequencing was performed with immunoSEQ multiplex PCR; in TCRdb, only in-frame clones are kept and a portion is missing. The sample yields about 2 million clones, about 95% seen once.

Sequenced material: naive CD8+ T cells sorted from blood. The clonotype originates from a man aged 18 to 30 in good health. The chain is built from TRBV2 and TRBJ2-7; D possibly corresponds to TRBD2 (6 bases). The CDR3 DNA is TGTGCCAGCAGTGCTATTAGCGGCGCTAGCTCCTACGAGCAGTACTTC. Amino acid sequence: CASSAISGASSYEQYF.